The 20 T cell receptor beta chains below all came from one sample that was sequenced in a study of T cell repertoires in ileal Crohn's disease. Clones were read by immunoSEQ multiplex PCR, and TCRdb kept only the in-frame ones, dropping some. The sample lists 9,500 to 15,000 clones, around 80% seen once, with about 4.9% in the top ten. Source material: ileal tissue. The receptors here all came from an adult with Crohn's disease.

The rearrangement joins TRBV28 to TRBJ1-1; tentatively, D is TRBD1 (6 bases). The CDR3 sequence is 13 residues long. V shed 9 bases and J shed 4 bases, with 15 bases lying between them. CDR1 and CDR2 from the germline V gene are MDHEN and SYDVKM. The CDR3 DNA reads as TGTGCCAGTCAGGGGCGCTGGGGCACTGAAGCTTTCTTT. Its protein is CASQGRWGTEAFF.

The J gene is TRBJ2-7, the V gene TRBV6-6, with 9 bases fitting TRBD1. The CDR3 is made up of 15 amino acids. Germline assignment: CDR1 MNHNY and CDR2 SVGAGI (reference sequence). V shed 4 bases and J 5 bases; nucleotides not matched to a gene: 9. CDR3 nucleotide sequence: TGTGCCAGCAGTTCAACCGGGACAGGGAGTCACGAGCAGTACTTC. This translates into CASSSTGTGSHEQYF.

This chain joins TRBV6-5 and TRBJ2-5; 10 positions agree with TRBD2. J was trimmed by 4 bases and V by 2 bases; bases with no gene match: 4. Germline V lookup: CDR1 MNHEY, CDR2 SVGAGI. The CDR3 has 15 residues. The CDR3 DNA follows: TGTGCCAGCAGTTACGGTTCTAGCGGGAGAGAGACCCAGTACTTC. It specifies CASSYGSSGRETQYF.

This sequence joins TRBV30 and TRBJ1-1; tentative D call: TRBD1 (5 bases). Germline-derived CDR1 and CDR2 are GTSNPN and SVGIG (reference sequence). The CDR3 is 14 amino acids. Between the trimmed V and J ends, which lost 4 bases and 0 bases, there was a span of 12 bases. The CDR3 DNA sequence: TGTGCCTGGAATGGGGCCCGCGTGAACACTGAAGCTTTCTTT. It is translated as CAWNGARVNTEAFF.

The chain links TRBV5-1 to TRBJ2-7; 7 bases map to TRBD1. The CDR3 is 14 residues long. Trimming cost V 4 bases and J 1 base; bases outside gene matches: 5. Looked up from germline, CDR1 is SGHRS and CDR2 is YFSETQ. CDR3 coding DNA: TGCGCCAGCAGCGCCCAGGGGGTTTCCTACGAGCAGTACTTC. Amino acids: CASSAQGVSYEQYF. Full variable domain (missing parts from reference TRBV5-1 and TRBJ2-7): KAGVTQTPRYLIKTRGQQVTLSCSPISGHRSVSWYQQTPGQGLQFLFEYFSETQRNKGNFPGRFSGRQFSNSRSEMNVSTLELGDSALYLCASSAQGVSYEQYFGPGTRLTVT.

The chain carries TRBV18 and TRBJ1-2; tentatively, D is TRBD1 (5 bases). V was trimmed by 5 bases and J by 4 bases, leaving 14 bases between them. The CDR3 consists of 14 residues. Germline-derived CDR1 and CDR2 are KGHSH and LQKENI. The CDR3 DNA follows: TGTGCCAGCTCAACTACAGGATTCCCCTATGGCTACACCTTC. It translates to CASSTTGFPYGYTF.

This clone was counted between two and nine times. This chain joins TRBV6-1 and TRBJ1-2; TRBD1 agrees at 7 bases. After removal of 2 bases from V and 5 bases from J, the junction contained 8 bases not matched to a gene. CDR3 length: 15 amino acids. CDR1 and CDR2 (germline): MNHNS, SASEGT. Here the CDR3 DNA reads TGTGCCAGCAGTGAAACGGGACAGCCTTCGTATGGCTACACCTTC. Protein sequence: CASSETGQPSYGYTF.

This sequence joins TRBV5-1 and TRBJ2-1, with 10 bases lining up with TRBD2. Trimming took 0 bases from V and 4 from J; bases not matched to a gene: 1. The CDR3 is 15 residues long. CDR1 SGHRS and CDR2 YFSETQ come from the germline V gene. CDR3 in DNA: TGCGCCAGCAGCTTGGGTAGCGGGAGGTACAATGAGCAGTTCTTC. Translating gives CASSLGSGRYNEQFF.

The chain carries TRBV6-5 and TRBJ2-3; 9 nucleotides line up with TRBD2. V dropped 0 bases and J dropped 9; count of bases not matched to a gene: 7. CDR1 is MNHEY, CDR2 SVGAGI, per germline. The CDR3 is 15 residues long. CDR3: CASSYSASGGSTQYF. The CDR3 bases are TGTGCCAGCAGTTACTCGGCCAGCGGGGGGTCCACGCAGTATTTT.

The chain carries TRBV27 and TRBJ2-2; 8 positions agree with TRBD1. The V gene end was trimmed by 1 base and the J gene end by 5 bases; junction bases not matched to a gene: 12. CDR1 and CDR2 from the germline V gene are MNHEY and SMNVEV (reference sequence). This CDR3 is built from 18 residues. The CDR3 nucleotides are TGTGCCAGCAGTTTATTAGTTGGGACAGGATGGGGAACCGGGGAGCTGTTTTTT. It specifies CASSLLVGTGWGTGELFF.

The V and J genes are TRBV30 and TRBJ1-1, with TRBD1 matching over 8 bases. The germline gives CDR1 GTSNPN, CDR2 SVGIG (reference sequence). The length of the CDR3 is 14 residues. V lost 2 bases to trimming and J lost 3 bases; unmatched junction nucleotides: 5. The CDR3 coding sequence is TGTGCCTGGAGTAACAGGGGGTGGGACACTGAAGCTTTCTTT. Translation gives CAWSNRGWDTEAFF.

The CDR3 DNA sequence: TGCGCCAGCGCCGGACAGGTGTCGGGCGGCTACACCTTC. Translating gives CASAGQVSGGYTF. The chain recombines TRBV10-2 with TRBJ1-2, with 7 nucleotides matching TRBD1. Germline CDR1 is WSHSY and CDR2 is SAAADI. The CDR3 has 13 residues. Germline trimming cut 8 bases from V and 8 bases from J; bases unmatched to any gene: 11.

The chain combines TRBV6-5 with TRBJ2-3; 12 bases map to TRBD2. V shed 6 bases and J 2 bases; nucleotides not matched to a gene: 3. The CDR3 extends over 15 amino acids. Germline values: CDR1 MNHEY, CDR2 SVGAGI. In DNA form, the CDR3 reads TGTGCCAGCAGGACTAGCGGGAGCTACACAGATACGCAGTATTTT. It codes for CASRTSGSYTDTQYF.

The V call is TRBV27, the J call TRBJ2-7, with 8 bases fitting TRBD1. The CDR3 runs to 15 residues. Losses at the gene ends were 0 bases for V and 2 bases for J; bases not matched to a gene: 3. Germline V gene lookup returns CDR1 MNHEY and CDR2 SMNVEV (reference sequence). For the CDR3, the DNA is TGTGCCAGCAGTTTATCTTGGACAGGGACCTACGAGCAGTACTTC. This sequence encodes CASSLSWTGTYEQYF.

The chain employs TRBV2 and TRBJ2-5; possibly TRBD2 for D (5 bases). Germline values: CDR1 SNHLY, CDR2 FYNNEI. V lost 3 bases and J lost 5, with 13 bases in between. The CDR3 length is 14 residues. This CDR3 reads CASSEGGRAETQYF. CDR3 coding DNA: TGTGCCAGCAGTGAGGGTGGGAGAGCGGAGACCCAGTACTTC.

This sequence joins TRBV30 and TRBJ2-4; 11 bases fit TRBD1. V was clipped by 5 bases and J by 8 bases; unmatched bases: 5. Per germline, CDR1 GTSNPN and CDR2 SVGIG (reference sequence). This CDR3 comprises 13 residues. The DNA for the CDR3 is TGTGCCTGGGAAGGGACAGGGGGAGACATTCAGTACTTC. Translated, it gives CAWEGTGGDIQYF.

The chain couples TRBV5-6 to TRBJ1-2; TRBD1 aligns across 7 bases. V gave up 4 bases and J gave up 4 bases; unmatched junction bases: 7. Looked up from germline, CDR1 is SGHDT and CDR2 is YYEEEE. The CDR3 is 14 residues long. CDR3: CASSLHRGSYGYTF. The CDR3 nucleotides read TGTGCCAGCAGCCTGCACAGGGGTTCCTATGGCTACACCTTC.

In this sample, this clone turned up once. The chain has TRBV5-6 and TRBJ2-1, with D perhaps TRBD2 (7 bases). Trimming left V 3 bases short and J 2 bases short, with 15 bases between. The length of the CDR3 is 16 residues. Looked up from germline, CDR1 is SGHDT and CDR2 is YYEEEE. In DNA, the CDR3 is TGTGCCAGCAGCTCTTTGGGGAGGGGGGCCTACAATGAGCAGTTCTTC. It specifies CASSSLGRGAYNEQFF.

There are a few counts of this clone. The chain recombines TRBV13 with TRBJ1-2; TRBD1 is a possible D gene (5 bases). Germline V gene lookup returns CDR1 PRHDT and CDR2 FYEKMQ (reference sequence). V lost 5 bases and J lost 5, with 12 bases in between. The CDR3 extends over 13 amino acids. As DNA, the CDR3 is TGTGCCAGCAGCGCCCGACAGAGATATGGCTACACCTTC. Translated, it gives CASSARQRYGYTF. The full variable domain, its missing parts supplied by reference TRBV13 and TRBJ1-2, is AAGVIQSPRHLIKEKRETATLKCYPIPRHDTVYWYQQGPGQDPQFLISFYEKMQSDKGSIPDRFSAQQFSDYHSELNMSSLELGDSALYFCASSARQRYGYTFGSGTRLTVV.

The chain recombines TRBV6-1 with TRBJ1-5; TRBD1 aligns across 7 bases. Losses at the gene ends were 8 bases for V and 4 bases for J; bases not matched to a gene: 8. Germline V lookup: CDR1 MNHNS, CDR2 SASEGT. This CDR3 has 14 amino acids. As DNA, the CDR3 is TGTGCCAGCGGCACAGGGGACGGTAATCAGCCCCAGCATTTT. Protein sequence: CASGTGDGNQPQHF.